Listed below are T cell receptor beta chains from one sample, sequenced in a study of cytomegalovirus exposure and HLA in healthy donors. The data were produced by immunoSEQ multiplex PCR, yet TCRdb's version contains in-frame clones alone and is incomplete. Of about 82,000 clones detected, 93% appear once; the ten largest clones hold roughly 0.74%. Sample: PBMCs. The receptors were sampled from a man aged 18 to 29 in good health and CMV-seronegative. Both conserved end residues are part of each CDR3. A D gene is named only where the DNA matches it firmly. The size entry is marked missing in some rows and otherwise reads once, few, many or a size class.

CASSYSNGEGSYGYTF	TGTGCCAGCAGTTACTCGAATGGGGAGGGGTCCTATGGCTACACCTTC	NA	TRBV6-5	NA	TRBJ1-2
CSVEGGTTNTGELFF	TGCAGCGTTGAAGGGGGGACTACGAACACCGGGGAGCTGTTTTTT	TRBD2	TRBV29-1	few	TRBJ2-2
CASRTGGYANYGYTF	TGTGCCAGCAGGACAGGGGGTTATGCTAACTATGGCTACACCTTC	TRBD1	TRBV6-5	NA	TRBJ1-2
CASSFGLAGHTYYNEQFF	TGTGCCAGCAGTTTCGGACTAGCGGGCCACACCTACTACAATGAGCAGTTCTTC	TRBD2	TRBV27	NA	TRBJ2-1
CASRRTSGVAYEQYF	TGTGCCAGCAGAAGGACTAGCGGGGTGGCCTACGAGCAGTACTTC	TRBD2	TRBV6-1	NA	TRBJ2-7
CSAISGYEQYF	TGCAGTGCTATCAGCGGCTACGAGCAGTACTTC	NA	TRBV20-1	NA	TRBJ2-7
CASSYRDTRYEQYF	TGTGCCAGCAGTTACCGGGACACGCGTTACGAGCAGTACTTC	NA	TRBV6-5	NA	TRBJ2-7
CASSIGLLYEQYF	TGTGCCAGTAGTATTGGACTCCTCTACGAGCAGTACTTC	NA	TRBV19	NA	TRBJ2-7
CASSWVTSGGGVTGELFF	TGCGCCAGCAGCTGGGTGACTAGCGGGGGAGGCGTCACCGGGGAGCTGTTTTTT	TRBD2	TRBV5-1	NA	TRBJ2-2
CAFRPYDYGYTF	TGTGCCTTTCGCCCCTATGACTATGGCTACACCTTC	NA	TRBV30	NA	TRBJ1-2
CASSAETVLGNQPQHF	TGTGCCAGCAGTGCCGAGACAGTACTTGGGAATCAGCCCCAGCATTTT	NA	TRBV6-6	NA	TRBJ1-5
CASSSSGNTGELFF	TGTGCCAGCAGCTCATCAGGGAACACCGGGGAGCTGTTTTTT	NA	TRBV5-4	NA	TRBJ2-2
CASSVGTGSEKLFF	TGTGCCAGCAGTGTAGGGACAGGGTCTGAAAAACTGTTTTTT	TRBD1	TRBV6-1	NA	TRBJ1-4
CASSFRGEEGLNTEAFF	TGTGCCAGCAGTTTTCGGGGGGAGGAGGGATTGAACACTGAAGCTTTCTTT	NA	TRBV27	NA	TRBJ1-1
CASSQESLAGGKQYF	TGTGCCAGCAGCCAAGAAAGCTTAGCAGGAGGCAAGCAGTACTTC	NA	TRBV4-2	NA	TRBJ2-7
CASSTTGKRGTEAFF	TGTGCCAGCAGCACCACAGGGAAACGGGGCACTGAAGCTTTCTTT	NA	TRBV6-5	NA	TRBJ1-1
CASSYTPGSGRVGDEQYF	TGTGCCAGCAGCTACACCCCGGGTAGCGGGAGGGTAGGCGACGAGCAGTACTTC	TRBD2	TRBV7-9	once	TRBJ2-7
CASSLQVLPYEQYF	TGTGCCAGCAGTTTGCAGGTTCTACCCTACGAGCAGTACTTC	NA	TRBV6-9	NA	TRBJ2-7
CASSPQGPHPYGYTF	TGTGCCAGCAGCCCCCAGGGGCCACATCCATATGGCTACACCTTC	NA	TRBV5-4	once	TRBJ1-2
CASSEVLEGSYEQYF	TGTGCCAGCAGTGAAGTTTTGGAGGGGAGCTACGAGCAGTACTTC	NA	TRBV2	NA	TRBJ2-7
CASSMAARAYEQYF	TGTGCCAGTAGTATGGCAGCGCGGGCATACGAGCAGTACTTC	NA	TRBV19	NA	TRBJ2-7
CASSMLQVSYGYTF	TGTGCCAGTAGTATGCTCCAGGTCAGCTATGGCTACACCTTC	NA	TRBV19	NA	TRBJ1-2
CASSLGRGLTNTEAFF	TGTGCCAGCAGCTTAGGGCGGGGGTTGACGAACACTGAAGCTTTCTTT	NA	TRBV11-3	NA	TRBJ1-1
CASSLVSGQNTEAFF	TGCGCCAGCAGCTTGGTGTCAGGGCAGAACACTGAAGCTTTCTTT	NA	TRBV5-1	NA	TRBJ1-1
CASSPNWDSRIQPQHF	TGTGCCAGCTCACCGAACTGGGACAGTCGAATACAGCCCCAGCATTTT	TRBD1	TRBV18	NA	TRBJ1-5
CSVEGGGPGTEAFF	TGCAGCGTTGAAGGGGGGGGGCCAGGCACTGAAGCTTTCTTT	NA	TRBV29-1	NA	TRBJ1-1
CASSLGLASYGHYNEQFF	TGTGCCAGCAGTCTAGGACTAGCCTCATACGGGCACTACAATGAGCAGTTCTTC	TRBD2	TRBV11-3	NA	TRBJ2-1
CASSPRLGSYEQYF	TGTGCCAGCAGCCCCCGACTAGGCAGCTACGAGCAGTACTTC	NA	TRBV13	NA	TRBJ2-7
CAISTLDRGGYGYTF	TGTGCCATCAGTACGTTGGACAGGGGAGGGTATGGCTACACCTTC	TRBD1	TRBV10-3	NA	TRBJ1-2